The table lists the clone carrying this T cell receptor (beta chain) with many counts. What it binds is not known. TCRdb reprocessed the reads with MiXCR, giving one entry per CDR3 protein. The sample lists under 200,000 distinct CDR3 sequences, 7.5% to 10% occurring once. This sample was taken from a study of T cell repertoires in cytomegalovirus infection. The wider study: Both a matching HLA type and CMV infection were indicated by public TCR beta signatures.

The ends lost 3 bases at V and 1 base at J; junction bases unmatched: 12. The CDR3 length is 18 residues. Germline V CDR1 and CDR2: SGHTA, FQGNSA. Study results and limitations: HLA-C-restricted CMV clonotypes gave the most frequent clonotype in two of eight donors. Identification of carriers of CMV plus the relevant HLA was performed using cumulative public TCR beta family frequency.

The sequenced sample was PBMCs. This rearrangement joins TRBV7-2 to TRBJ2-7, with 10 bases lining up with TRBD1. The receptor was derived from a human donor in good health (CMV status not recorded). Some clones in this sample may be carry-over from other donors' samples. The CDR3 reads CASSFRTRQGAVSYEQYF. The CDR3, as DNA: TGTGCCAGCAGCTTCAGGACCCGACAGGGGGCCGTATCCTACGAGCAGTACTTC.